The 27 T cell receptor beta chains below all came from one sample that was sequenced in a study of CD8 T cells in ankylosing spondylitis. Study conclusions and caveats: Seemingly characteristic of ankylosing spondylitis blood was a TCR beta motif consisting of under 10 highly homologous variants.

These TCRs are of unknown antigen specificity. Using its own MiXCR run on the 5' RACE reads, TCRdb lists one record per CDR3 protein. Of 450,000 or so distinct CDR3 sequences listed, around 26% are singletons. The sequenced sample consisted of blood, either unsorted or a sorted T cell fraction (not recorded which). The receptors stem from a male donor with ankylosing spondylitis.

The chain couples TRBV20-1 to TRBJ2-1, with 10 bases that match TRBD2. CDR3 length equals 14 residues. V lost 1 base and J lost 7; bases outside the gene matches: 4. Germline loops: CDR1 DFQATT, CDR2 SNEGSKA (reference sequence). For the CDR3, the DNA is TGCAGTGCTAGAGGAAGCGGGAGGGAGAATGAGCAGTTCTTC. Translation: CSARGSGRENEQFF.

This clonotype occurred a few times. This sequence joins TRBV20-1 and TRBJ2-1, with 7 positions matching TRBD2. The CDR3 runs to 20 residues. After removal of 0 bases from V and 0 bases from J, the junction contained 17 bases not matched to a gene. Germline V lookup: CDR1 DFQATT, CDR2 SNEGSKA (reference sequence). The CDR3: CSARDFGGGHDSRSYNEQFF. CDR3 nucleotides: TGCAGTGCTAGAGATTTCGGGGGAGGGCATGATTCTCGCTCCTACAATGAGCAGTTCTTC.

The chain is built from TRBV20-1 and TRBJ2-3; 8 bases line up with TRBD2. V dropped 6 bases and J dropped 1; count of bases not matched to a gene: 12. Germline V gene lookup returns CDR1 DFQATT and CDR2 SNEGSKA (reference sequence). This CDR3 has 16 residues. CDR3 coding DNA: TGCAGTGCAACCACCTTGGCGGGAGGTCGCACAGATACGCAGTATTTT. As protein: CSATTLAGGRTDTQYF.

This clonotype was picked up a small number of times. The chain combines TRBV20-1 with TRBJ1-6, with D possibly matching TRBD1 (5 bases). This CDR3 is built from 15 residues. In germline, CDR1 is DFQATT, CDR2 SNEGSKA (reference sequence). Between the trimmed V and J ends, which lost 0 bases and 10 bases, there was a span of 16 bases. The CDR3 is CSARDLGGFGSPLHF. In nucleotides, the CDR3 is TGCAGTGCTAGAGATCTTGGGGGGTTTGGATCACCCCTCCACTTT.

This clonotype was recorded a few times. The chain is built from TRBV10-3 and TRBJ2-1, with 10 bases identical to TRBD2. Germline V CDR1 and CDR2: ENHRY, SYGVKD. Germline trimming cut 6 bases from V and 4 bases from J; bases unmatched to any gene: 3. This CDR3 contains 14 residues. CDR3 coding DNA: TGTGCCATCAGCCTAGCGGGAGAGTACAATGAGCAGTTCTTC. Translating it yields CAISLAGEYNEQFF.

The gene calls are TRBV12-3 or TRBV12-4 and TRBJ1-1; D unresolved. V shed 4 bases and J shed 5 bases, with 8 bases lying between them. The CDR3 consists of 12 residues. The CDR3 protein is CASSWASTEAFF. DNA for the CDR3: TGTGCCAGCAGTTGGGCTAGTACTGAAGCTTTCTTT.

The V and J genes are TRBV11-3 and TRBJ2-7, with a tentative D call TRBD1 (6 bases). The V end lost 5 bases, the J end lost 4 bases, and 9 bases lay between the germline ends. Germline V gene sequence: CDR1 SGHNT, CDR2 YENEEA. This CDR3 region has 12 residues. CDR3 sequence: CASSKTGYEQYV. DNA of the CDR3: TGTGCCAGCAGCAAGACAGGATACGAGCAGTACGTC.

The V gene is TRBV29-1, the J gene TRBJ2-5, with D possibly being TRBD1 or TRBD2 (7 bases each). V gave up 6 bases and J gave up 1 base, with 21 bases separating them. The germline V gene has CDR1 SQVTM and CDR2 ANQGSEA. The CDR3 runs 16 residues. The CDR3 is CSVAGDSLLIQETQYF. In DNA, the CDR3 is TGCAGCGTGGCGGGGGACAGCCTATTGATCCAAGAGACCCAGTACTTC.

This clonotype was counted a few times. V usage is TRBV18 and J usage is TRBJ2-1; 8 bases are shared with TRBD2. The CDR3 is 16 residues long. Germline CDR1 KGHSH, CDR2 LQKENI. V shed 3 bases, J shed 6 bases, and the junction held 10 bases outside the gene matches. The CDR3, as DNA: TGTGCCAGCTCACCGGTTAGAAGCGGGAGTGGCAATGAGCAGTTCTTC. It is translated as CASSPVRSGSGNEQFF.

The CDR3 bases are TGTGCCAGCAGCCAAGATCGGGACTCCGGAGGGAATGAGCAGTTCTTC. This codes for CASSQDRDSGGNEQFF. This sequence joins TRBV3-1 and TRBJ2-1, with D possibly matching TRBD2 (6 bases). The CDR3 runs 16 residues. Trimming took off 0 bases at V and 7 bases at J, with 16 bases between the two ends. Germline-derived CDR1 and CDR2 are LGHDT and YNNKEL (reference sequence).

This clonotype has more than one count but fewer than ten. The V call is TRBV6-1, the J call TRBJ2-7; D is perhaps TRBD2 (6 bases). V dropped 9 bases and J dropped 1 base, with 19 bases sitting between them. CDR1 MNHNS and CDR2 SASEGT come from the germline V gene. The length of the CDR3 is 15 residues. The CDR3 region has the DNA TGTGCCAGTCGGACGGGGGTGCGGAATTCCTACGAGCAGTACTTC. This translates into CASRTGVRNSYEQYF.

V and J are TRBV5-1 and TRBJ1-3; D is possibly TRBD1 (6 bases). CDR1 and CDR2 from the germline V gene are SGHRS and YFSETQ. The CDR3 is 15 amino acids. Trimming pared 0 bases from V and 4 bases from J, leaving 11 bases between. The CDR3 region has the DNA TGCGCCAGCAGCTTGGGGGGGGGCGACGGAAACACCATATATTTT. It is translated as CASSLGGGDGNTIYF.

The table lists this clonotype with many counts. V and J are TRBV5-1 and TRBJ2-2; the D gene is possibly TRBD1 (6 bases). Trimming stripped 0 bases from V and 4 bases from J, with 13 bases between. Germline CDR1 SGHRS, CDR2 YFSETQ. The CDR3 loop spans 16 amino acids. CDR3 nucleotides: TGCGCCAGCAGCTTGGCCTGGACAGTGGGCACCGGGGAGCTGTTTTTT. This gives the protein CASSLAWTVGTGELFF. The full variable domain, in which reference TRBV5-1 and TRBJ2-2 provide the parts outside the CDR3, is KAGVTQTPRYLIKTRGQQVTLSCSPISGHRSVSWYQQTPGQGLQFLFEYFSETQRNKGNFPGRFSGRQFSNSRSEMNVSTLELGDSALYLCASSLAWTVGTGELFFGEGSRLTVL.

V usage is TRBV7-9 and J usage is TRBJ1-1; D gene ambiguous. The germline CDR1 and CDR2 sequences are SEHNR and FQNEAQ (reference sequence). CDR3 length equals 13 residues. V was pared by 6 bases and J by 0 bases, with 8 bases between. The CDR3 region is CASRKTMNTEAFF. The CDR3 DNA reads TGTGCCAGCAGAAAGACCATGAACACTGAAGCTTTCTTT.

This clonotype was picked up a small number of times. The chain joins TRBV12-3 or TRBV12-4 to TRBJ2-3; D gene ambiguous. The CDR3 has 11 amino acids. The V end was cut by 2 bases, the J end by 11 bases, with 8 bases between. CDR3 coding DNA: TGTGCCAGCAGTTTAAGGATGGGGCAGTATTTT. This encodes CASSLRMGQYF.

The CDR3 DNA is TGTGCCAGCAGCACATACAGGGGGGACACCGGGGAGCTGTTTTTT. Translating it yields CASSTYRGDTGELFF. The chain joins TRBV7-9 to TRBJ2-2; 8 positions match TRBD1. The CDR3 spans 15 residues. Germline assignment: CDR1 SEHNR and CDR2 FQNEAQ (reference sequence). After removal of 5 bases from V and 3 bases from J, the junction contained 5 bases not matched to a gene.

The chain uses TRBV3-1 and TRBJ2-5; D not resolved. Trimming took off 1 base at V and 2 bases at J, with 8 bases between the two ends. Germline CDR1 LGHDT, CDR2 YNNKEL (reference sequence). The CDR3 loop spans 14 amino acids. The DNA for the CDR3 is TGTGCCAGCAGCCAAGGACACCAACAAGAGACCCAGTACTTC. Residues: CASSQGHQQETQYF.

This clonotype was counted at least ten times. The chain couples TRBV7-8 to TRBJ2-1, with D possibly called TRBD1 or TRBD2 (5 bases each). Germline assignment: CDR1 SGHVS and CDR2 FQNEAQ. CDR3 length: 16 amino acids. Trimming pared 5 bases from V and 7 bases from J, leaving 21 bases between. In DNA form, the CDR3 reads TGTGCCAGCAGCCCGAGGGCCGGACACTCGATGAATGAGCAGTTCTTC. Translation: CASSPRAGHSMNEQFF.

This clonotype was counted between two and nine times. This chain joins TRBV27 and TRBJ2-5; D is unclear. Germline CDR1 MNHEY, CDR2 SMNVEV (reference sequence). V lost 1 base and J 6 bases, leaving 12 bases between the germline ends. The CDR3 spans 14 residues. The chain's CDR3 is CASSLFPATKTQYF. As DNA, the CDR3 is TGTGCCAGCAGTTTATTTCCCGCTACCAAGACCCAGTACTTC.

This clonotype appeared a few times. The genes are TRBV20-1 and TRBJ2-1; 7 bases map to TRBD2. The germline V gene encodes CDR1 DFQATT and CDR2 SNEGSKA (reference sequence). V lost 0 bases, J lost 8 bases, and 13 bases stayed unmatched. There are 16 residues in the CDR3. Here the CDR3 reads CSARDATSFGGDEQFF. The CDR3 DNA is TGCAGTGCTAGAGACGCGACTAGCTTTGGCGGGGATGAGCAGTTCTTC.

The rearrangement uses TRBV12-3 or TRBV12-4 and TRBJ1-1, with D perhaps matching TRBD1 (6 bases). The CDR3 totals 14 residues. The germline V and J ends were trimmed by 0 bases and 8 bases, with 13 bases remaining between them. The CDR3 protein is CASSLARQGLEAFF. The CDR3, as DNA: TGTGCCAGCAGTTTAGCGCGGCAGGGGCTCGAAGCTTTCTTT.

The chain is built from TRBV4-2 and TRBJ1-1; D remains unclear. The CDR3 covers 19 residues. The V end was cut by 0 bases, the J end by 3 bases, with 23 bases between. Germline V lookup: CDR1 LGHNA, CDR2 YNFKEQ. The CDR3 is CASSQDSTLVSLPYTEAFF. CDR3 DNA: TGTGCCAGCAGCCAAGACAGTACCCTCGTCAGCCTCCCGTACACTGAAGCTTTCTTT.

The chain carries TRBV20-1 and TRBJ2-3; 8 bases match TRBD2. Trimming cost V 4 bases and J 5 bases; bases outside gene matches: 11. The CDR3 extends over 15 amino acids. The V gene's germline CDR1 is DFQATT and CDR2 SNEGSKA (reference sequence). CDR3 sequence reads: CSATLFGRAEDTQYF. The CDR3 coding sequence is TGCAGTGCTACCCTCTTCGGGAGGGCCGAAGATACGCAGTATTTT.

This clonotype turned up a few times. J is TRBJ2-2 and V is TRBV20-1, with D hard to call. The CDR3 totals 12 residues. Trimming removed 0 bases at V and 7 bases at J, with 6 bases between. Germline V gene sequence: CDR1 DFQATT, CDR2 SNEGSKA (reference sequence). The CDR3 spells CSARDGYGELFF. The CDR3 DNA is TGCAGTGCTAGAGATGGGTACGGGGAGCTGTTTTTT.

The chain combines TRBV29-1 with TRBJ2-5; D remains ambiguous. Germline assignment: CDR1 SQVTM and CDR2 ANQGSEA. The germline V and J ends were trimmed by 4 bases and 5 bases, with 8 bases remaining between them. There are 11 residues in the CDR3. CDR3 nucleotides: TGCAGCGTTGTTAGAACGGAGACCCAGTACTTC. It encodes CSVVRTETQYF.

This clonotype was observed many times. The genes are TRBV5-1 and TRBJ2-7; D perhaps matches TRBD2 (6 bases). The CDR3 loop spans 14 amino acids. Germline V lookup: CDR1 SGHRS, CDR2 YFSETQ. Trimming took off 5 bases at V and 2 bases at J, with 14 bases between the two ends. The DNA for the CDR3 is TGCGCCAGCAGAGCTGGGGGACTTACCTACGAGCAGTACTTC. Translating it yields CASRAGGLTYEQYF. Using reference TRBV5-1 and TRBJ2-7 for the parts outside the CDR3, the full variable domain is KAGVTQTPRYLIKTRGQQVTLSCSPISGHRSVSWYQQTPGQGLQFLFEYFSETQRNKGNFPGRFSGRQFSNSRSEMNVSTLELGDSALYLCASRAGGLTYEQYFGPGTRLTVT.

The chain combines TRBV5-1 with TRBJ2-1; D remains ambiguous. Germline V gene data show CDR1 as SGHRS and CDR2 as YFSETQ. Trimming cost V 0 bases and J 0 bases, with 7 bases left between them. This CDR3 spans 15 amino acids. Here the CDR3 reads CASSLELSSYNEQFF. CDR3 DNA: TGCGCCAGCAGCTTGGAGCTGAGCTCCTACAATGAGCAGTTCTTC.